This T cell receptor (beta chain) stems from a study of blood T cell repertoires in COVID-19. Study background: COVID-19 samples, acute and convalescent, were from the United States, Italy and Spain. In each case, the material was cDNA or gDNA derived from T cells, B-cell-depleted T cells, or PBMCs.

In the authors' workflow: Amplified reference gene primers provided the basis for estimating nucleated cell counts. The method was immunoSEQ multiplex PCR; TCRdb's version includes in-frame clones alone and lacks a portion of them. V, J and clone size are taken as reported in that table, and D and trimming were inferred from the DNA itself. The sample holds 200,000 or so clones; approximately 89% are singletons and the top ten take 2.5%. CDR3 length: 13 amino acids. V lost 5 bases, J lost 4 bases, and 4 bases stayed unmatched. Participants were placed into cohorts based on the clinical history they reported.

The rearrangement uses TRBV12-3 or TRBV12-4 and TRBJ1-2; 7 bases map to TRBD1. Specimen: PBMCs or T cells enriched from blood (not recorded which). This receptor was taken from a woman aged 40 to 50 with acute COVID-19. The chain's CDR3 is CASSPAGGYGYTF. As DNA, the CDR3 is TGTGCCAGCAGTCCGGCAGGGGGCTATGGCTACACCTTC.